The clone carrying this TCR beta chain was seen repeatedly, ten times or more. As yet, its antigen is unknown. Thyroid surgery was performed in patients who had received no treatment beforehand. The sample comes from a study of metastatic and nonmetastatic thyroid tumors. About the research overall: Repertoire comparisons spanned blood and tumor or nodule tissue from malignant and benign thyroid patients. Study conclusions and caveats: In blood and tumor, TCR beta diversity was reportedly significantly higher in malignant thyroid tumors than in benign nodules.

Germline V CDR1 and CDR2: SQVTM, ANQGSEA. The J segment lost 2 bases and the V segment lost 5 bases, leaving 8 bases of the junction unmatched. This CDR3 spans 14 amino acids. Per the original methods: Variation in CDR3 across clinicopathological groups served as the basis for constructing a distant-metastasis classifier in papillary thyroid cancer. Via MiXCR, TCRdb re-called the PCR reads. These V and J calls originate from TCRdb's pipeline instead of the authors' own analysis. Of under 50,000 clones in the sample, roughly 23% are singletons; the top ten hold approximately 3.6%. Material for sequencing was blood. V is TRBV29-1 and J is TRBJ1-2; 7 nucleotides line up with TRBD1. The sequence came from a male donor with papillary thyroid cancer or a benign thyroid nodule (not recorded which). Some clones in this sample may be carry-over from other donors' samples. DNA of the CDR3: TGCAGCGTTTCCTCCCCGGACAGGAACTATGGCTACACCTTC. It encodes CSVSSPDRNYGYTF.